This T cell receptor (beta chain) was profiled in a study of human T cells and chemical hapten exposure. Across the study: Minor volume differences among pooled libraries chiefly drove per-sample TCR yield variation.

Sample time point: patch test 1, 2 weeks after DPC sensitization. Treatment in this sample: therapeutic diphenylcyclopropenone sensitization with weekly scalp DPC. Extraction yielded total RNA from whole blood (unfractionated). This CDR3 is 13 amino acids long. Deletions cut 2 bases from V and 7 bases from J, with 9 bases between. Germline loops: CDR1 SGHVS, CDR2 FQNEAQ. General study findings and limits: Relative to controls, expanded TCRs formed significantly more large CDR3 similarity clusters.

Worth noting for this clonotype: Its target is unknown.

Individual cDNA molecules each carried unique molecular identifiers attached by the library. TCRdb processed the RACE reads anew with MiXCR; each CDR3 protein has one entry. The sample includes 75,000 to 100,000 distinct CDR3 sequences, about 11% of them seen just once. The source is a woman aged 60-70 years with alopecia areata. Some clones in this sample may be carry-over from other donors' samples. This material consisted of whole blood, taken in connection with sensitization to the hapten diphenylcyclopropenone (DPC). This chain joins TRBV7-8 and TRBJ2-1; TRBD1 is a possible D gene (6 bases). CDR3 sequence reads: CASSLQGWNEQFF. The CDR3 DNA reads as TGTGCCAGCAGCTTACAGGGGTGGAATGAGCAGTTCTTC.